The clone carrying this T cell receptor beta chain appeared once. Participants spanned ages about 18 to 100 years and resided in 20 to 25 US areas. Grouping used clinical history reported by participants in a survey and questionnaire. The ends were cut back, 4 bases at V and 9 bases at J, with 13 bases in the middle. Germline CDR1 is SGHNT and CDR2 is YYREEE (reference sequence). This CDR3 is built from 12 residues. This entry belongs to a study of blood T cell repertoires in COVID-19. Study as a whole: From T cells, B-cell-depleted T cells, or PBMCs came the material, which was cDNA or gDNA.

TCRdb keeps only in-frame clones here, not all; method: immunoSEQ multiplex PCR. Of under 200,000 clones in the sample, about 84% were seen once. Material for sequencing was PBMCs or T cells enriched from blood (not recorded which). The origin of this receptor is a man between 40 and 49 years old with acute COVID-19. The gene calls are TRBV5-4 and TRBJ2-5; D ambiguous. For the CDR3, the DNA is TGTGCCAGCAGCGCAGAAGGTCGGGCCCAGTACTTC. It specifies CASSAEGRAQYF.